Listed below are T cell receptor beta chains from one sample, sequenced in a study of shared clonotypes between healthy human individuals. Sequenced by immunoSEQ multiplex PCR; TCRdb stores in-frame clones only, minus some. The sample consists of over 1.4 million clones, roughly 96% of them appearing once. The specimen was naive CD4+ T cells sorted from blood. The receptors come from a man in his thirties or forties in good health. The CDR3 runs from the conserved cysteine through the conserved F or W. A D gene is named only where the DNA matches it firmly. Clone sizes are given selectively: once, few, many, or a class where the clone is expanded.

TGTGCCAGCAGCCTGACTAGCGGGCGCTCCTACGAGCAGTACTTC	CASSLTSGRSYEQYF	15	once	TRBV11-2	TRBJ2-7	TRBD2
TGTGCCAGCTCACCACCGGGTCAGGGTGCGGTTCAGCCCCAGCATTTT	CASSPPGQGAVQPQHF	16	.	TRBV18	TRBJ1-5	.
TGTGCCATCAGGGGGCCCCGGGACAGGGGGCCAAACGAGCAGTACTTC	CAIRGPRDRGPNEQYF	16	.	TRBV10-3	TRBJ2-7	TRBD1
TGTGCCAGCAGCTTAGTTCCAGGCCGGGGCTATGGCTACACCTTC	CASSLVPGRGYGYTF	15	.	TRBV7-2	TRBJ1-2	.
TGTGCCACCGCAAAGGGGGGGAGCTCCTACAATGAGCAGTTCTTC	CATAKGGSSYNEQFF	15	.	TRBV28	TRBJ2-1	.
TGTGCCAGCAGCTTAGGAACATCGTACGAGCAGTACTTC	CASSLGTSYEQYF	13	.	TRBV11-3	TRBJ2-7	.
TGTGCCTGGAGTGTCTTAGCGGGAGGGCCGGGTGAGCAGTTCTTC	CAWSVLAGGPGEQFF	15	.	TRBV30	TRBJ2-1	TRBD2
TGTGCCAGCAGTCGCCAGGCCCCGAATACGGGGGTTATGCAGCCCCAGCATTTT	CASSRQAPNTGVMQPQHF	18	.	TRBV27	TRBJ1-5	.
TGTGCCAGTAGTCGGGGGGCCACTGAAGCTTTCTTT	CASSRGATEAFF	12	.	TRBV19	TRBJ1-1	.
TGTGCCAGCTCACCAAAGCAGGGGAGCTCCTACGAGCAGTACTTC	CASSPKQGSSYEQYF	15	.	TRBV18	TRBJ2-7	.
TGTGCCAGCAGCCCCGGTGGCTCTGGAAACACCATATATTTT	CASSPGGSGNTIYF	14	once	TRBV28	TRBJ1-3	.
TGTGCAACCGGGGCCAGCGGAGGAGCAGTGCAGTTCTTC	CATGASGGAVQFF	13	.	TRBV7-3	TRBJ2-1	.
TGTGCCAGCTCGGCCCACGAGCAGTACTTC	CASSAHEQYF	10	.	TRBV18	TRBJ2-7	.
TGTGCCAGCAGGAGGGACAGCAATGAGCAGTTCTTC	CASRRDSNEQFF	12	.	TRBV11-2	TRBJ2-1	TRBD1
TGCGCCAGCAGCGAACCGGGACGAGACTATGGCTACACCTTC	CASSEPGRDYGYTF	14	once	TRBV4-1	TRBJ1-2	.
TGCGCCAGCAGCTTGTCTGGTGAAAAACTGTTTTTT	CASSLSGEKLFF	12	.	TRBV5-1	TRBJ1-4	.
TGTGCCAGCAGTTGGGAGGGGAATCAGCCCCAGCATTTT	CASSWEGNQPQHF	13	.	TRBV27	TRBJ1-5	.
TGTGCCAGCAGTGAAGTAAGGGGGCTTGGCAATCAGCCCCAGCATTTT	CASSEVRGLGNQPQHF	16	.	TRBV6-1	TRBJ1-5	TRBD1
TGTGCCAGCAGTGACGGGGCATGGTCCTACGAGCAGTACTTC	CASSDGAWSYEQYF	14	.	TRBV6-1	TRBJ2-7	.
TGTGCCATCACCGAGGGACGGGATACGCAGTATTTT	CAITEGRDTQYF	12	.	TRBV10-3	TRBJ2-3	.
TGTGCCACCAGCAGATGGGAGGACCGCACAGATACGCAGTATTTT	CATSRWEDRTDTQYF	15	.	TRBV15	TRBJ2-3	.
TGCGCCAGCAGCTTGGGGGTCGATGAGCAGTTCTTC	CASSLGVDEQFF	12	.	TRBV5-1	TRBJ2-1	.
TGTGCCAGCAGTGAATACAGGGTGGGTTTTGGGCCCCAGCATTTT	CASSEYRVGFGPQHF	15	.	TRBV6-1	TRBJ1-5	.
TGTGCCAGCATTACCCCGGGACGTCGGGATGGCTACACCTTC	CASITPGRRDGYTF	14	.	TRBV28	TRBJ1-2	.
TGTGCCAGCAGCCCCCAGTTGGTAGCGGCCCAAGAGACCCAGTACTTC	CASSPQLVAAQETQYF	16	.	TRBV9	TRBJ2-5	.
TGTGCCAGCAGTTTATCGGCGGGAGCCCCCCCAGATACGCAGTATTTT	CASSLSAGAPPDTQYF	16	.	TRBV27	TRBJ2-3	TRBD2
TGTGCCTGGAGTTTGGGACTAGCGGGATACAATGAGCAGTTCTTC	CAWSLGLAGYNEQFF	15	.	TRBV30	TRBJ2-1	TRBD2
TGCGCCAGCAGATTATGGGTGTCCGCTGAAGCTTTCTTT	CASRLWVSAEAFF	13	.	TRBV5-1	TRBJ1-1	.
TGTGCTAGTGGTGCCGCTTATGGCGGGGAGCTGTTTTTT	CASGAAYGGELFF	13	.	TRBV12-5	TRBJ2-2	.
TGCGCCAGCAGCCGACTGTCGGATCTTGGGGAGACCCAGTACTTC	CASSRLSDLGETQYF	15	.	TRBV5-1	TRBJ2-5	.
TGTGCCAGCAGTCCCCGGACAGGGGGGCCCGGGGAGCTGTTTTTT	CASSPRTGGPGELFF	15	.	TRBV6-4	TRBJ2-2	TRBD1
TGTGCCAGCAGCAGGGTTTATAGCAATCAGCCCCAGCATTTT	CASSRVYSNQPQHF	14	.	TRBV6-5	TRBJ1-5	.
TGTGCCTCTACCGTAGGAAACACCATATATTTT	CASTVGNTIYF	11	.	TRBV30	TRBJ1-3	.
TGTGCCAGCAGCTTAGACCGTATTAGTAGGCGGGGGCCCTACGAGCAGTACTTC	CASSLDRISRRGPYEQYF	18	.	TRBV7-2	TRBJ2-7	.
TGTGCCAGCAGCGGAGGTGAATCAACGAACACCGGGGAGCTGTTTTTT	CASSGGESTNTGELFF	16	.	TRBV9	TRBJ2-2	.
TGTGCCAGCAGCGCCGGACCTAGCCTTGAGCAGTTCTTC	CASSAGPSLEQFF	13	.	TRBV9	TRBJ2-1	.
TGTGCCATCAGTGGGGACAGCTACAATGAGCAGTTCTTC	CAISGDSYNEQFF	13	.	TRBV10-3	TRBJ2-1	TRBD1
TGCGCCAGCAGCCATCCCGGTGGCACAGATACGCAGTATTTT	CASSHPGGTDTQYF	14	.	TRBV4-1	TRBJ2-3	.
TGTGCCAGCAGTTTAGTCGGGCCTATGAACACTGAAGCTTTCTTT	CASSLVGPMNTEAFF	15	.	TRBV28	TRBJ1-1	.
TGTGCCAGCACCCCCGGGCCTTACACTGAAGCTTTCTTT	CASTPGPYTEAFF	13	.	TRBV21-1	TRBJ1-1	.
TGCAGCGTTGAAGAGGGGACAGGGCGCACAGATACGCAGTATTTT	CSVEEGTGRTDTQYF	15	.	TRBV29-1	TRBJ2-3	TRBD1
TGTGCCAGCAAAACCCAGGCCGTAGACTACGAGCAGTACTTC	CASKTQAVDYEQYF	14	.	TRBV28	TRBJ2-7	.
TGTGCCAGCAGCTCGTCGACAGGGCCCGGGGGTGAGCAGTACTTC	CASSSSTGPGGEQYF	15	.	TRBV7-7	TRBJ2-7	.
TGTGCCAGCTCTTTGGACAGGGGGGAGACCCAGTACTTC	CASSLDRGETQYF	13	.	TRBV18	TRBJ2-5	TRBD1
TGTGCCAGCAGGACGGGTGATCAGCCCCAGCATTTT	CASRTGDQPQHF	12	.	TRBV2	TRBJ1-5	.
TGTGCCAGCAGCCCCGTTAACTCTGGGGCCAACGTCCTGACTTTC	CASSPVNSGANVLTF	15	.	TRBV5-4	TRBJ2-6	.
TGTGCCAGCACCCCACAGTATTCTTCGGACGAGCAGTACTTC	CASTPQYSSDEQYF	14	.	TRBV7-8	TRBJ2-7	.
TGCGCCAGCAGCGCCTGGGACAGGGAAGAGACCCAGTACTTC	CASSAWDREETQYF	14	.	TRBV5-1	TRBJ2-5	TRBD1
TGTGCCTGGATCCAGGGGGGTGCTTTCTTT	CAWIQGGAFF	10	.	TRBV30	TRBJ1-1	TRBD1
TGTGCCAGCAGCCCGGACTATAGCTCCTACAATGAGCAGTTCTTC	CASSPDYSSYNEQFF	15	.	TRBV7-2	TRBJ2-1	.
TGTGCCAGTAGTATAGTTACGGGCAGGGGGTTGGGGCCCCAGCATTTT	CASSIVTGRGLGPQHF	16	.	TRBV19	TRBJ1-5	TRBD1
TGTGCCAGCAGCCCGAGCTTCAGGGGCACCGGGGAGCTGTTTTTT	CASSPSFRGTGELFF	15	.	TRBV7-8	TRBJ2-2	.
TGTGCCAGCATCCGGGACAGCTCCTACAATGAGCAGTTCTTC	CASIRDSSYNEQFF	14	.	TRBV2	TRBJ2-1	TRBD1
TGTGCCAGCAGCGTAGTAGGCCTAGCGGGACTCAATGAGCAGTTCTTC	CASSVVGLAGLNEQFF	16	.	TRBV9	TRBJ2-1	TRBD2
TGTGCCAGCAGCCAGGACACCCACGAGCAGTACTTC	CASSQDTHEQYF	12	.	TRBV7-9	TRBJ2-7	.